Given below is one T cell receptor (beta chain) in context. The antigen is not known. The sample is drawn from a study of neurological immune-mediated disorders. Study results and limitations: TCR clonal expansion peaked in HTLV-1-associated myelopathy patients and was lowest in multiple sclerosis patients.

TCRdb called the 5' RACE reads again in MiXCR, with one record for every CDR3 protein. The table shows about 16,000 distinct CDR3 sequences, with 14% to 15% occurring only once. The V gene end was trimmed by 8 bases and the J gene end by 14 bases; junction bases not matched to a gene: 9. The CDR3 covers 13 residues. CDR1 is WNHNN, CDR2 SYGVQD, per germline (reference sequence). Specimen: PBMCs. This clonotype originated in a man aged 55 to 70 with HTLV-1-associated myelopathy (HAM/TSP). V is TRBV10-1 and J is TRBJ2-1; 13 nucleotides match TRBD2. The CDR3 nucleotides are TGCGCCAGCTCTGAGGGACTAGCGGGGCCGAAGTTCTTC. It codes for CASSEGLAGPKFF.